A single sample gave rise to the 26 T cell receptor beta chains below, sequenced in a study of cytomegalovirus exposure and HLA in healthy donors. Assay: immunoSEQ multiplex PCR; the TCRdb copy retains only in-frame clones and omits some. Of about 120,000 clones in the sample, approximately 90% were seen once. The sequencing sample was made of PBMCs. The receptors were sampled from a man between 18 and 35 years old in good health and CMV-seropositive.

V gene TRBV2 combines with J gene TRBJ1-2; possibly TRBD1 for D (6 bases). CDR3 length: 16 residues. V was pared by 6 bases and J by 0 bases, with 17 bases between. CDR1 and CDR2 (germline): SNHLY, FYNNEI. CDR3 protein: CASRRVRGYPNYGYTF. The CDR3 DNA sequence: TGTGCCAGCAGACGGGTCAGGGGCTATCCTAACTATGGCTACACCTTC.

The V call is TRBV10-3, the J call TRBJ2-7; D is ambiguous. Per the germline V gene, CDR1 is ENHRY and CDR2 is SYGVKD. CDR3 length equals 14 residues. V was clipped by 5 bases and J by 5 bases, with 16 bases between them. The CDR3 nucleotides are TGTGCCATCAGTCCTAGTGGAATCATGGACGAGCAGTACTTC. Translation: CAISPSGIMDEQYF.

The rearrangement links TRBV19 to TRBJ2-2; the match to TRBD1 covers 8 bases. Germline V gene lookup returns CDR1 LNHDA and CDR2 SQIVND (reference sequence). J gave up 3 bases and V 5 bases, and 5 bases lay outside the gene matches. The CDR3 runs to 15 residues. This chain's CDR3 is CASSSGTGYTGELFF. CDR3 bases: TGTGCCAGTAGTTCCGGGACAGGATACACCGGGGAGCTGTTTTTT. Filled out from reference TRBV19 and TRBJ2-2, the complete variable domain reads DGGITQSPKYLFRKEGQNVTLSCEQNLNHDAMYWYRQDPGQGLRLIYYSQIVNDFQKGDIAEGYSVSREKKESFPLTVTSAQKNPTAFYLCASSSGTGYTGELFFGEGSRLTVL.

This chain uses TRBV29-1 with TRBJ2-5; 8 bases are shared with TRBD2. Losses at the gene ends were 7 bases for V and 9 bases for J; bases not matched to a gene: 16. CDR1 and CDR2 (germline): SQVTM, ANQGSEA. This CDR3 region has 14 residues. CDR3 sequence: CSAATSAPISAQYF. The CDR3 DNA follows: TGCAGCGCCGCGACTAGCGCCCCGATCTCGGCCCAGTACTTC.

The gene calls are TRBV7-9 and TRBJ1-4, with TRBD1 matching over 8 bases. V lost 5 bases, J lost 7 bases, and 15 bases stayed unmatched. CDR3 length: 17 residues. The germline gives CDR1 SEHNR, CDR2 FQNEAQ (reference sequence). The CDR3 protein is CASSPGSSGGEGEKLFF. In DNA, the CDR3 is TGTGCCAGCAGCCCCGGTAGCTCAGGGGGCGAGGGTGAAAAACTGTTTTTT. The whole variable domain, filled in from reference TRBV7-9 and TRBJ1-4, reads DTGVSQNPRHKITKRGQNVTFRCDPISEHNRLYWYRQTLGQGPEFLTYFQNEAQLEKSRLLSDRFSAERPKGSFSTLEIQRTEQGDSAMYLCASSPGSSGGEGEKLFFGSGTQLSVL.

The chain is built from TRBV9 and TRBJ2-1; D is uncertain. The CDR3 has 14 residues. V lost 0 bases and J 5 bases, leaving 9 bases between the germline ends. Germline V gene data show CDR1 as SGDLS and CDR2 as YYNGEE. CDR3 coding DNA: TGTGCCAGCAGCGTAGCAGTACGGGACAATGAGCAGTTCTTC. Translated, it gives CASSVAVRDNEQFF.

This chain uses TRBV25-1 with TRBJ1-2; 7 positions agree with TRBD1. The trim removed 7 bases at V and 2 bases at J, leaving 4 bases unmatched. Germline V gene data show CDR1 as MGHDK and CDR2 as SYGVNS. This CDR3 has 13 amino acids. CDR3 DNA sequence: TGTGCCAGCACCTTGACAGGGAACTATGGCTACACCTTC. Protein sequence: CASTLTGNYGYTF.

This clone has just one count. This chain uses TRBV5-1 with TRBJ1-2, with a possible D match to TRBD1 (6 bases). Trimming stripped 4 bases from V and 0 bases from J, with 10 bases between. The length of the CDR3 is 14 residues. Germline assignment: CDR1 SGHRS and CDR2 YFSETQ. The CDR3 nucleotides read TGCGCCAGCAGCCCGGACAGTCCTAACTATGGCTACACCTTC. Its protein product is CASSPDSPNYGYTF.

The rearrangement uses TRBV7-9 and TRBJ1-4; D is perhaps TRBD1 (5 bases). The germline V gene has CDR1 SEHNR and CDR2 FQNEAQ (reference sequence). The CDR3 runs to 14 residues. Trimming took off 5 bases at V and 8 bases at J, with 15 bases between the two ends. The DNA of the CDR3 is TGTGCCAGCAGCCTACAGGCGGGGCGAGAAAAACTGTTTTTT. Amino acid sequence: CASSLQAGREKLFF.

This chain's CDR3 is CASSCSDRGEDTQYF. CDR3 sequence (DNA): TGCGCCAGCAGTTGCTCGGACAGAGGTGAAGATACGCAGTATTTT. V and J are TRBV23-1 and TRBJ2-3; maybe TRBD1 (6 bases). TRBV23-1 has ORF status, its function being uncertain. This CDR3 region has 15 residues. Trimming left V 5 bases short and J 5 bases short, with 17 bases between.

This clone was picked up one time. This chain uses TRBV19 with TRBJ2-6; a weak D match, TRBD1 (6 bases). Germline V CDR1 and CDR2: LNHDA, SQIVND (reference sequence). The germline V and J ends were trimmed by 6 bases and 0 bases, with 15 bases remaining between them. This CDR3 is built from 17 residues. CDR3 DNA sequence: TGTGCCAGTAGCCCGGGACATGTTAGCTCTGGGGCCAACGTCCTGACTTTC. It codes for CASSPGHVSSGANVLTF.

Here the CDR3 DNA reads TGTGCCAGCAGCCTCGCAGAGGGCCCCTACGAGCAGTACTTC. It codes for CASSLAEGPYEQYF. The chain employs TRBV7-2 and TRBJ2-7, with D possibly being TRBD2 (5 bases). Germline V lookup: CDR1 SGHTA, CDR2 FQGNSA. V lost 5 bases to trimming and J lost 2 bases, with 13 bases between them. This CDR3 is 14 amino acids long.

The chain is built from TRBV6-5 and TRBJ2-7; 12 nucleotides agree with TRBD1. Germline loops: CDR1 MNHEY, CDR2 SVGAGI. The V and J ends lost 5 bases and 4 bases, in that order; junction bases with no gene match: 3. The CDR3 is 14 residues long. The CDR3 nucleotides are TGTGCCAGCAGTAGGGGACAGGGGGCATACGAGCAGTACTTC. Its protein product is CASSRGQGAYEQYF.

The rearrangement joins TRBV7-9 to TRBJ1-2, with D hard to call. Germline V CDR1 and CDR2: SEHNR, FQNEAQ (reference sequence). V was pared by 4 bases and J by 7 bases, with 13 bases between. The CDR3 length is 13 residues. The CDR3 here is CASSSRELGGYTF. The CDR3 coding sequence is TGTGCCAGCAGCTCGAGGGAACTCGGTGGCTACACCTTC.

This clone was picked up one time. The V and J genes are TRBV11-3 and TRBJ1-5; 8 bases are a match to TRBD1. V trimming: 6 bases; J trimming: 3 bases; junction bases outside the gene matches: 4. The CDR3 is made up of 14 amino acids. From germline, CDR1 is SGHNT and CDR2 YENEEA. The CDR3 bases are TGTGCCAGCAGTCGACAGGGGTCCAATCAGCCCCAGCATTTT. Translated: CASSRQGSNQPQHF.

The CDR3 sequence is CASSLQGALYNSPLHF. The DNA for the CDR3 is TGTGCCAGCAGCTTACAGGGGGCCCTCTATAATTCACCCCTCCACTTT. V usage is TRBV5-6 and J usage is TRBJ1-6; TRBD1 aligns across 9 bases. The V gene end was trimmed by 2 bases and the J gene end by 3 bases; junction bases not matched to a gene: 3. The CDR3 is made up of 16 amino acids. In germline, CDR1 is SGHDT, CDR2 YYEEEE.

This clone showed up just once. The chain employs TRBV7-9 and TRBJ1-2, with TRBD1 matching over 8 bases. The CDR3 totals 19 residues. V was pared by 5 bases and J by 0 bases, with 17 bases of the junction left unmatched. Germline-derived CDR1 and CDR2 are SEHNR and FQNEAQ (reference sequence). CDR3 nucleotide sequence: TGTGCCAGCAGCAGCCGTCTGCGCAAACAGGGGGAGGCTAACTATGGCTACACCTTC. It codes for CASSSRLRKQGEANYGYTF. The full variable domain, rest sourced from reference TRBV7-9 and TRBJ1-2, is DTGVSQNPRHKITKRGQNVTFRCDPISEHNRLYWYRQTLGQGPEFLTYFQNEAQLEKSRLLSDRFSAERPKGSFSTLEIQRTEQGDSAMYLCASSSRLRKQGEANYGYTFGSGTRLTVV.

This clone was observed a few times. The gene calls are TRBV4-2 and TRBJ2-7; a weak D match, TRBD1 (5 bases). Looked up from germline, CDR1 is LGHNA and CDR2 is YNFKEQ. This CDR3 contains 12 residues. The V end was cut by 6 bases, the J end by 4 bases, with 10 bases between. In DNA, the CDR3 is TGTGCCAGCAGTCATCAGGGTTACGAGCAGTACTTC. Residues: CASSHQGYEQYF.

This clone was counted a single time. J is TRBJ2-1 and V is TRBV6-1; 7 nucleotides agree with TRBD1. The germline V gene has CDR1 MNHNS and CDR2 SASEGT. The CDR3 spans 14 residues. Trimming removed 6 bases from V and 8 bases from J; junction bases left unmatched: 10. Written as DNA, the CDR3 is TGTGCCAGCAGCGCCCGAGGGGGCCTGGATGAGCAGTTCTTC. Encoded protein: CASSARGGLDEQFF.

V usage is TRBV4-2 and J usage is TRBJ2-1; 11 bases are shared with TRBD2. The CDR3 runs to 17 residues. Germline CDR1 LGHNA, CDR2 YNFKEQ. V lost 2 bases to trimming and J lost 6 bases; unmatched junction nucleotides: 9. For the CDR3, the DNA is TGTGCCAGCAGCCAATGGGGCGGGACTAGCGGTTCCAATGAGCAGTTCTTC. Translation gives CASSQWGGTSGSNEQFF.

The chain employs TRBV4-3 and TRBJ2-7; 7 positions agree with TRBD1. V shed 0 bases, J shed 3 bases, and the junction held 5 bases outside the gene matches. CDR3 length equals 15 residues. Germline assignment: CDR1 LGHNA and CDR2 YSLEER. CDR3 in amino acids: CASSQEATGSYEQYF. The DNA for the CDR3 is TGCGCCAGCAGCCAAGAAGCGACAGGGAGCTACGAGCAGTACTTC.

The rearrangement links TRBV5-1 to TRBJ2-7; D is possibly TRBD1 (7 bases). V was pared by 1 base and J by 6 bases, with 14 bases between. The CDR3 totals 14 residues. In germline, CDR1 is SGHRS, CDR2 YFSETQ. Written as DNA, the CDR3 is TGCGCCAGCAGCTTGAAAGGAGGGGGCGGCGAGCAGTACTTC. Protein: CASSLKGGGGEQYF.

In this sample, this clone turned up many times. The chain joins TRBV7-2 to TRBJ2-7, with 15 bases aligning to TRBD2. The CDR3 runs 17 residues. Per the germline V gene, CDR1 is SGHTA and CDR2 is FQGNSA. V gave up 3 bases and J gave up 0 bases; unmatched junction bases: 3. The CDR3 region is CASSLGTSGGLSYEQYF. In DNA form, the CDR3 reads TGTGCCAGCAGCTTGGGGACTAGCGGGGGGCTCTCCTACGAGCAGTACTTC.

The J gene is TRBJ2-1, the V gene TRBV28; possibly TRBD2 for D (7 bases). CDR3 size: 13 residues. Looked up from germline, CDR1 is MDHEN and CDR2 is SYDVKM. V lost 7 bases and J 10 bases, leaving 17 bases between the germline ends. The CDR3 DNA reads as TGTGCCAGCATCAGGAGGGGGGGAGGCGAGCAGTTCTTC. Amino acid sequence: CASIRRGGGEQFF.

The chain links TRBV15 to TRBJ2-2; possible D gene TRBD1, 7 bases. Trimming cost V 6 bases and J 1 base, with 15 bases left between them. Germline CDR1 is LNHNV and CDR2 is YYDKDF (reference sequence). The CDR3 has 16 residues. Here the CDR3 DNA reads TGTGCCACCAGGCAGGGCGGGACAGAGAACACCGGGGAGCTGTTTTTT. The encoded protein is CATRQGGTENTGELFF.

The CDR3 DNA follows: TGTGCCAGCATCCACCTCAAAGGCACAGCCTCCTACAATGAGCAGTTCTTC. This encodes CASIHLKGTASYNEQFF. This chain uses TRBV2 with TRBJ2-1; D is unclear. With 7 bases removed from V and 0 bases from J, the gap between germline ends came to 19 bases. Germline loops: CDR1 SNHLY, CDR2 FYNNEI. The CDR3 contains 17 residues.